This is a list of T cell receptor beta chains from one sample in a study of T cell responses to AZD1222 COVID-19 vaccine. Only in-frame clones appear in the TCRdb table, and some are missing; sequencing was by immunoSEQ multiplex PCR. This sample has about 120,000 clones, with approximately 90% found just once. The sample was peripheral blood, taken 28 days after the second AZD1222 dose. The receptors were gathered from an adult who received the AZD1222 COVID-19 vaccine. CDR3s include the opening cysteine and the closing phenylalanine or tryptophan. D genes are given only for firm matches. Size is omitted from some rows. Given values are once, few, many or a class for expanded clones.

cdr3_aa cdr3_nt clone_size d_call j_call v_call
CASSMGEGGTEAFF TGTGCCAGTAGTATGGGGGAGGGAGGAACTGAAGCTTTCTTT NA NA TRBJ1-1 TRBV19
CASSPSMTGNTEAFF TGTGCCAGCTCACCCTCAATGACGGGTAACACTGAAGCTTTCTTT NA NA TRBJ1-1 TRBV18
CASSFDSSTRGEQYF TGTGCCAGCAGCTTTGACAGCTCCACCCGGGGCGAGCAGTACTTC NA NA TRBJ2-7 TRBV11-2
CASSIDREWTEAFF TGTGCCAGTAGTATAGACAGGGAATGGACTGAAGCTTTCTTT NA NA TRBJ1-1 TRBV19
CASSLGQTTYQPQHF TGTGCCAGCAGTCTCGGACAGACTACTTATCAGCCCCAGCATTTT once NA TRBJ1-5 TRBV2
CASSFLLSHGELFF TGTGCCAGCAGTTTTTTACTTTCCCACGGGGAGCTGTTTTTT NA NA TRBJ2-2 TRBV27
CASSISERRRNTEAFF TGTGCCAGTAGTATCTCAGAGAGGCGTAGAAACACTGAAGCTTTCTTT NA NA TRBJ1-1 TRBV19
CASSEWLEVGEQYF TGTGCCAGCAGTGAATGGCTGGAGGTGGGTGAGCAGTACTTC NA NA TRBJ2-7 TRBV6-1
CASSVEGDTEAFF TGTGCCAGCAGTGTTGAGGGAGACACTGAAGCTTTCTTT NA NA TRBJ1-1 TRBV6-4
CASSLQGQITEAFF TGTGCCAGCAGCTTGCAGGGGCAGATCACTGAAGCTTTCTTT NA NA TRBJ1-1 TRBV7-9
CASRQGRSGYTF TGTGCCAGCAGACAGGGTCGGAGTGGCTACACCTTC NA NA TRBJ1-2 TRBV6-5
CASSFWDSNSPLHF TGTGCCAGCAGCTTTTGGGACAGTAATTCACCCCTCCACTTT NA TRBD1 TRBJ1-6 TRBV7-2
CASSLVGQSAYEQYF TGTGCCAGCAGCTTAGTTGGACAGTCAGCCTACGAGCAGTACTTC NA NA TRBJ2-7 TRBV11-2
CASSSRQGVAVTGNTIYF TGTGCCAGCAGCTCTCGACAGGGAGTGGCAGTCACTGGAAACACCATATATTTT once TRBD1 TRBJ1-3 TRBV7-2
CASSVGISGGFQETQYF TGTGCCAGCAGCGTAGGGATTAGCGGGGGGTTCCAAGAGACCCAGTACTTC NA TRBD2 TRBJ2-5 TRBV9
CAISDPRQGISYGYTF TGTGCCATCAGTGACCCTAGACAGGGGATAAGCTATGGCTACACCTTC NA TRBD1 TRBJ1-2 TRBV10-3
CASSYSSGGRNQPQHF TGTGCCAGCAGTTACTCATCTGGAGGCCGCAATCAGCCCCAGCATTTT NA NA TRBJ1-5 TRBV6-6
CASSLTDEETQYF TGTGCCAGCAGCTTGACAGACGAAGAGACCCAGTACTTC once NA TRBJ2-5 TRBV5-4
CASSPPASRETQYF TGTGCCAGCAGCCCCCCCGCTAGCCGAGAGACCCAGTACTTC NA NA TRBJ2-5 TRBV11-1
CASSAAGTPANYGYTF TGTGCCAGCTCAGCGGCCGGGACACCTGCTAACTATGGCTACACCTTC NA NA TRBJ1-2 TRBV18
CASSPDRGGWEKLFF TGTGCCAGCAGCCCGGACAGGGGAGGATGGGAAAAACTGTTTTTT NA TRBD1 TRBJ1-4 TRBV7-2
CASSRWGGSEAFF TGTGCCAGCTCCCGTTGGGGAGGTTCTGAAGCTTTCTTT NA NA TRBJ1-1 TRBV9
CASSPRIAEAFF TGTGCCAGCAGTCCCAGGATCGCTGAAGCTTTCTTT NA NA TRBJ1-1 TRBV13
CASSYEGGDTEAFF TGTGCCAGCAGTTACGAGGGAGGGGACACTGAAGCTTTCTTT NA NA TRBJ1-1 TRBV6-5
CASSLSPGNNSPLHF TGTGCCAGCAGCCTCTCCCCAGGGAATAATTCACCCCTCCACTTT NA NA TRBJ1-6 TRBV7-2
CASSPWDNYGYTF TGTGCCAGCAGCCCCTGGGACAACTATGGCTACACCTTC NA NA TRBJ1-2 TRBV5-8
CASSRDREAFF TGTGCCAGCAGCCGCGACAGGGAAGCTTTCTTT NA NA TRBJ1-1 TRBV11-2
CASSSQTNYGYTF TGTGCCAGCAGTTCGCAGACTAACTATGGCTACACCTTC NA NA TRBJ1-2 TRBV2
CASSSGTGGQNEAFF TGCGCCAGCAGCTCGGGGACAGGGGGTCAGAATGAAGCTTTCTTT NA TRBD1 TRBJ1-1 TRBV5-1
CASSLRGADRGAYGYTF TGTGCCAGTAGTTTAAGAGGTGCCGACAGGGGAGCCTATGGCTACACCTTC NA TRBD1 TRBJ1-2 TRBV19
CASKGRGTPLSGANVLTF TGTGCCAGCAAGGGCAGGGGAACACCCCTCTCTGGGGCCAACGTCCTGACTTTC NA NA TRBJ2-6 TRBV27
CASSSSMNTEAFF TGTGCCAGCAGTTCCTCTATGAACACTGAAGCTTTCTTT NA NA TRBJ1-1 TRBV2
CAWSVQRTYGYTF TGTGCCTGGAGTGTACAGAGAACCTATGGCTACACCTTC NA NA TRBJ1-2 TRBV30
CASSRTGTTGNTIYF TGTGCCAGCAGCCGAACCGGGACAACTGGAAACACCATATATTTT once NA TRBJ1-3 TRBV9
CASRPPGQGLRAFF TGTGCCAGCAGGCCCCCCGGGCAGGGTTTACGAGCTTTCTTT few NA TRBJ1-1 TRBV6-5
CASSILGRGREKLFF TGTGCCAGTAGTATCCTCGGACGAGGAAGAGAAAAACTGTTTTTT NA NA TRBJ1-4 TRBV19
CASSPGRDNYGYTF TGTGCCAGCAGCCCTGGACGGGATAACTATGGCTACACCTTC NA NA TRBJ1-2 TRBV13
CATSRVQGTGVRNTF TGTGCCACCAGCAGAGTCCAAGGGACAGGGGTCCGCAACACCTTC NA TRBD1 TRBJ1-2 TRBV15